The 25 T cell receptor beta chains below all came from one sample that was sequenced in a study of cytomegalovirus exposure and HLA in healthy donors. The study ran its PCR with 60 Vbeta and 13 Jbeta primers. Produced via immunoSEQ multiplex PCR; TCRdb's table is partial and in-frame only. The sample comprises tens of thousands of clones, 55% to 65% of which are singletons, and approximately 15% rests with the top ten. The sample taken for sequencing was PBMCs. The receptors come from a woman between 35 and 50 years old in good health and CMV-seropositive.

In this sample, this clone turned up once. This chain links TRBV9 with TRBJ2-2; D perhaps matches TRBD1 (6 bases). Per germline, CDR1 SGDLS and CDR2 YYNGEE. The CDR3 contains 14 residues. V shed 3 bases and J shed 6 bases, with 12 bases lying between them. CDR3 residues: CASSANRDAGELFF. CDR3 DNA sequence: TGTGCCAGCAGCGCGAACAGGGACGCCGGGGAGCTGTTTTTT.

This clone was detected only a few times. This chain joins TRBV11-2 and TRBJ2-7; 11 nucleotides line up with TRBD1. There are 16 residues in the CDR3. Germline lookup yields CDR1 SGHAT and CDR2 FQNNGV. The V segment lost 0 bases and the J segment 5 bases; nucleotides outside the gene matches: 6. DNA of the CDR3: TGTGCCAGCAGCTTAGATCTTGGACAGGGGGCGCACGAGCAGTACTTC. Translating it yields CASSLDLGQGAHEQYF.

The chain employs TRBV18 and TRBJ2-7; 7 bases agree with TRBD1. Trimming cost V 3 bases and J 3 bases; bases outside gene matches: 8. Per germline, CDR1 KGHSH and CDR2 LQKENI. CDR3 length equals 15 residues. This CDR3 is CASSPRQGERYEQYF. The CDR3 nucleotides are TGTGCCAGCTCACCCCGACAGGGAGAACGCTACGAGCAGTACTTC. Complete variable domain (other parts from reference TRBV18 and TRBJ2-7): NAGVMQNPRHLVRRRGQEARLRCSPMKGHSHVYWYRQLPEEGLKFMVYLQKENIIDESGMPKERFSAEFPKEGPSILRIQQVVRGDSAAYFCASSPRQGERYEQYFGPGTRLTVT.

The chain uses TRBV5-1 and TRBJ2-7; 7 nucleotides line up with TRBD1. Per the germline V gene, CDR1 is SGHRS and CDR2 is YFSETQ. The CDR3 runs 15 residues. Losses at the gene ends were 4 bases for V and 7 bases for J; bases not matched to a gene: 14. CDR3 bases: TGCGCCAGCAGCCCAGACAGGGTCGGAGTTGGGGAGCAGTACTTC. Amino acids: CASSPDRVGVGEQYF.

J is TRBJ2-1 and V is TRBV29-1; 13 bases agree with TRBD2. CDR1 is SQVTM and CDR2 is ANQGSEA in the germline V gene. The CDR3 has 12 residues. Germline trimming cut 6 bases from V and 12 bases from J; bases unmatched to any gene: 5. The CDR3 reads CSVGLAGVGQFF. The CDR3 coding sequence is TGCAGCGTCGGACTAGCGGGAGTCGGGCAGTTCTTC.

The chain links TRBV19 to TRBJ2-1, with TRBD2 identical over 8 bases. J was trimmed by 13 bases and V by 6 bases; bases with no gene match: 11. The CDR3 runs to 13 residues. In germline, CDR1 is LNHDA, CDR2 SQIVND (reference sequence). CDR3 amino acids: CASRVAGGVGQFF. CDR3 DNA sequence: TGTGCCAGTAGGGTCGCGGGGGGCGTTGGTCAGTTCTTC. The whole variable domain, filled in from reference TRBV19 and TRBJ2-1, reads DGGITQSPKYLFRKEGQNVTLSCEQNLNHDAMYWYRQDPGQGLRLIYYSQIVNDFQKGDIAEGYSVSREKKESFPLTVTSAQKNPTAFYLCASRVAGGVGQFFGPGTRLTVL.

J is TRBJ2-3 and V is TRBV5-1; the D gene is possibly TRBD1 (6 bases). The germline V and J ends were trimmed by 1 base and 2 bases, with 11 bases remaining between them. This CDR3 has 15 residues. Germline loops: CDR1 SGHRS, CDR2 YFSETQ. The CDR3 DNA reads TGCGCCAGCAGCTTGACAGGGCGGTCCACAGATACGCAGTATTTT. Protein sequence: CASSLTGRSTDTQYF.

This chain uses TRBV14 with TRBJ1-2; D gene unclear. Per the germline V gene, CDR1 is SGHDN and CDR2 is FVKESK. CDR3 length: 11 amino acids. The V and J ends lost 6 bases and 6 bases respectively, with 8 bases between them. For the CDR3, the DNA is TGTGCCAGCAGTGAGGGTCATGGCTACACCTTC. Translating it yields CASSEGHGYTF.

This clone occurred a few times. The chain employs TRBV10-2 and TRBJ2-2; the match to TRBD2 covers 8 bases. Per germline, CDR1 WSHSY and CDR2 SAAADI. The CDR3 length is 17 residues. Trimming took 6 bases from V and 0 from J; bases not matched to a gene: 9. CDR3 protein: CASRGLAANANTGELFF. The CDR3 nucleotides are TGCGCCAGCAGAGGACTAGCTGCCAACGCGAACACCGGGGAGCTGTTTTTT.

This clone was picked up a small number of times. V is TRBV6-5 and J is TRBJ2-5; possible D gene TRBD1, 6 bases. CDR1 MNHEY and CDR2 SVGAGI come from the germline V gene. CDR3 length equals 13 residues. V was shortened by 5 bases and J by 3 bases, with 10 bases between the two germline ends. CDR3 nucleotides: TGTGCCAGCAGTCTCCGGACAGAAGAGACCCAGTACTTC. This gives the protein CASSLRTEETQYF.

V gene TRBV10-1 combines with J gene TRBJ1-1; no clear D. V was trimmed by 2 bases and J by 6 bases, leaving 10 bases between them. Germline V gives CDR1 WNHNN, CDR2 SYGVQD (reference sequence). The CDR3 loop spans 13 amino acids. CDR3 residues: CASSENTGAEAFF. DNA of the CDR3: TGCGCCAGCAGTGAGAACACGGGAGCTGAAGCTTTCTTT.

V usage is TRBV6-5 and J usage is TRBJ1-2; 9 bases match TRBD1. Germline CDR1 MNHEY, CDR2 SVGAGI. The trim removed 7 bases at V and 4 bases at J, leaving 7 bases unmatched. There are 14 residues in the CDR3. The CDR3 region is CASTSGQGTYGYTF. In DNA form, the CDR3 reads TGTGCCAGCACCTCCGGACAGGGGACCTATGGCTACACCTTC.

Points on this clone: At one boundary the junction diverges from the germline segment, which might be a read error. This chain links TRBV6-1 with TRBJ1-2; weak D call: TRBD1 (5 bases). CDR1 MNHNS and CDR2 SASEGT come from the germline V gene. This CDR3 region has 17 residues. Here the CDR3 DNA reads TGTGCCAGCAGCGAAGGACATCTAGCAACTATAGGCTATGGCTACACCTTC. Protein: CASSEGHLATIGYGYTF.

The chain has TRBV4-1 and TRBJ1-1; 7 bases agree with TRBD1. V shed 0 bases and J 2 bases; nucleotides not matched to a gene: 9. The CDR3 consists of 17 residues. Germline V gives CDR1 MGHRA, CDR2 YSYEKL. CDR3 in DNA: TGCGCCAGCAGCCAAGATCCGTCGGGGACAGCCAACACTGAAGCTTTCTTT. This encodes CASSQDPSGTANTEAFF.

The rearrangement links TRBV6-5 to TRBJ1-1; 7 bases agree with TRBD1. The CDR3 is 14 residues long. V trimming: 6 bases; J trimming: 0 bases; junction bases outside the gene matches: 4. Germline V gene lookup returns CDR1 MNHEY and CDR2 SVGAGI. The CDR3, as DNA: TGTGCCAGCAGCTTGGGACAGATGAACACTGAAGCTTTCTTT. It codes for CASSLGQMNTEAFF.

This clone was seen only a few times. V gene TRBV6-1 combines with J gene TRBJ2-1; the D gene is possibly TRBD1 (6 bases). Trimming left V 6 bases short and J 0 bases short, with 12 bases between. The CDR3 spans 15 residues. The germline gives CDR1 MNHNS, CDR2 SASEGT. DNA for the CDR3: TGTGCCAGCAGGGGGGCCCCGAGCTCCTACAATGAGCAGTTCTTC. It translates to CASRGAPSSYNEQFF.

The chain joins TRBV2 to TRBJ1-2; 7 nucleotides match TRBD1. Germline assignment: CDR1 SNHLY and CDR2 FYNNEI. This CDR3 contains 12 residues. The V gene end was trimmed by 8 bases and the J gene end by 6 bases; junction bases not matched to a gene: 6. Here the CDR3 reads CASSGGPDGYTF. CDR3 sequence (DNA): TGTGCCAGCTCAGGGGGACCTGATGGCTACACCTTC.

The chain employs TRBV7-8 and TRBJ2-7; D might be TRBD1 (5 bases). CDR1 is SGHVS, CDR2 FQNEAQ, per germline. Trimming removed 5 bases at V and 3 bases at J, with 14 bases between. This CDR3 contains 14 residues. CDR3 sequence (DNA): TGTGCCAGCAGCCTTACTATGACAGACTACGAGCAGTACTTC. This sequence encodes CASSLTMTDYEQYF. Drawing the rest from reference TRBV7-8 and TRBJ2-7, the complete variable domain is GAGVSQSPRYKVAKRGQDVALRCDPISGHVSLFWYQQALGQGPEFLTYFQNEAQLDKSGLPSDRFFAERPEGSVSTLKIQRTQQEDSAVYLCASSLTMTDYEQYFGPGTRLTVT.

Worth noting for this clone: At one end the junction does not follow the germline gene, possibly because of a read error. The rearrangement joins TRBV11-1 to TRBJ1-1, with D possibly TRBD1 on 5 matching bases. The CDR3 spans 14 residues. CDR1 and CDR2 from the germline V gene are SGHAT and FQDESV (reference sequence). The CDR3 reads CASSIIEGATAAFF. CDR3 nucleotides: TGTGCCAGCAGCATCATCGAAGGGGCTACTGCAGCTTTCTTT.

This chain joins TRBV6-1 and TRBJ2-1, with 7 bases that match TRBD1. With V trimmed by 6 bases and J by 8 bases, 7 bases remained unmatched. This CDR3 has 13 residues. CDR1 and CDR2 (germline): MNHNS, SASEGT. The CDR3 sequence is CASRETGDHEQFF. Written as DNA, the CDR3 is TGTGCCAGCAGGGAAACAGGGGACCATGAGCAGTTCTTC.

There are a few counts of this clone. The V and J genes are TRBV28 and TRBJ1-2, with D perhaps TRBD1 (6 bases). Germline lookup yields CDR1 MDHEN and CDR2 SYDVKM. CDR3 length equals 16 residues. Between the trimmed V and J ends, which lost 5 bases and 1 base, there was a span of 17 bases. DNA for the CDR3: TGTGCCAGCAGTACCTCGGGACACCGCTTTAACTATGGCTACACCTTC. Translating it yields CASSTSGHRFNYGYTF.

This clone showed up just once. V is TRBV5-1 and J is TRBJ1-1; TRBD1 is a possible D gene (5 bases). The CDR3 sequence is 13 residues long. CDR1 is SGHRS and CDR2 is YFSETQ in the germline V gene. Deletions cut 4 bases from V and 3 bases from J, with 10 bases between. CDR3 in amino acids: CASSGAPDTEAFF. The DNA of the CDR3 is TGCGCCAGCAGCGGGGCCCCGGACACTGAAGCTTTCTTT.

The genes are TRBV11-2 and TRBJ2-1; TRBD1 agrees at 7 bases. The CDR3 loop spans 13 amino acids. Germline-derived CDR1 and CDR2 are SGHAT and FQNNGV. V was pared by 5 bases and J by 5 bases, with 3 bases of the junction left unmatched. The CDR3 is CASSGDRDNEQFF. The CDR3 DNA is TGTGCCAGCAGCGGCGACAGGGACAATGAGCAGTTCTTC.

This clone has just a few counts. This chain links TRBV18 with TRBJ1-1; 7 bases are shared with TRBD1. V dropped 4 bases and J dropped 5; count of bases not matched to a gene: 4. This CDR3 region has 13 residues. The germline V gene has CDR1 KGHSH and CDR2 LQKENI. The DNA of the CDR3 is TGTGCCAGCTCACGGGGGGACAGTACTGAAGCTTTCTTT. Its protein is CASSRGDSTEAFF.

The chain recombines TRBV2 with TRBJ1-5, with 7 positions matching TRBD1. This CDR3 contains 14 residues. After removal of 6 bases from V and 3 bases from J, the junction contained 5 bases not matched to a gene. The germline V gene has CDR1 SNHLY and CDR2 FYNNEI. This chain's CDR3 is CASSAGTVNQPQHF. The CDR3 DNA reads as TGTGCCAGCAGCGCCGGGACAGTCAATCAGCCCCAGCATTTT.